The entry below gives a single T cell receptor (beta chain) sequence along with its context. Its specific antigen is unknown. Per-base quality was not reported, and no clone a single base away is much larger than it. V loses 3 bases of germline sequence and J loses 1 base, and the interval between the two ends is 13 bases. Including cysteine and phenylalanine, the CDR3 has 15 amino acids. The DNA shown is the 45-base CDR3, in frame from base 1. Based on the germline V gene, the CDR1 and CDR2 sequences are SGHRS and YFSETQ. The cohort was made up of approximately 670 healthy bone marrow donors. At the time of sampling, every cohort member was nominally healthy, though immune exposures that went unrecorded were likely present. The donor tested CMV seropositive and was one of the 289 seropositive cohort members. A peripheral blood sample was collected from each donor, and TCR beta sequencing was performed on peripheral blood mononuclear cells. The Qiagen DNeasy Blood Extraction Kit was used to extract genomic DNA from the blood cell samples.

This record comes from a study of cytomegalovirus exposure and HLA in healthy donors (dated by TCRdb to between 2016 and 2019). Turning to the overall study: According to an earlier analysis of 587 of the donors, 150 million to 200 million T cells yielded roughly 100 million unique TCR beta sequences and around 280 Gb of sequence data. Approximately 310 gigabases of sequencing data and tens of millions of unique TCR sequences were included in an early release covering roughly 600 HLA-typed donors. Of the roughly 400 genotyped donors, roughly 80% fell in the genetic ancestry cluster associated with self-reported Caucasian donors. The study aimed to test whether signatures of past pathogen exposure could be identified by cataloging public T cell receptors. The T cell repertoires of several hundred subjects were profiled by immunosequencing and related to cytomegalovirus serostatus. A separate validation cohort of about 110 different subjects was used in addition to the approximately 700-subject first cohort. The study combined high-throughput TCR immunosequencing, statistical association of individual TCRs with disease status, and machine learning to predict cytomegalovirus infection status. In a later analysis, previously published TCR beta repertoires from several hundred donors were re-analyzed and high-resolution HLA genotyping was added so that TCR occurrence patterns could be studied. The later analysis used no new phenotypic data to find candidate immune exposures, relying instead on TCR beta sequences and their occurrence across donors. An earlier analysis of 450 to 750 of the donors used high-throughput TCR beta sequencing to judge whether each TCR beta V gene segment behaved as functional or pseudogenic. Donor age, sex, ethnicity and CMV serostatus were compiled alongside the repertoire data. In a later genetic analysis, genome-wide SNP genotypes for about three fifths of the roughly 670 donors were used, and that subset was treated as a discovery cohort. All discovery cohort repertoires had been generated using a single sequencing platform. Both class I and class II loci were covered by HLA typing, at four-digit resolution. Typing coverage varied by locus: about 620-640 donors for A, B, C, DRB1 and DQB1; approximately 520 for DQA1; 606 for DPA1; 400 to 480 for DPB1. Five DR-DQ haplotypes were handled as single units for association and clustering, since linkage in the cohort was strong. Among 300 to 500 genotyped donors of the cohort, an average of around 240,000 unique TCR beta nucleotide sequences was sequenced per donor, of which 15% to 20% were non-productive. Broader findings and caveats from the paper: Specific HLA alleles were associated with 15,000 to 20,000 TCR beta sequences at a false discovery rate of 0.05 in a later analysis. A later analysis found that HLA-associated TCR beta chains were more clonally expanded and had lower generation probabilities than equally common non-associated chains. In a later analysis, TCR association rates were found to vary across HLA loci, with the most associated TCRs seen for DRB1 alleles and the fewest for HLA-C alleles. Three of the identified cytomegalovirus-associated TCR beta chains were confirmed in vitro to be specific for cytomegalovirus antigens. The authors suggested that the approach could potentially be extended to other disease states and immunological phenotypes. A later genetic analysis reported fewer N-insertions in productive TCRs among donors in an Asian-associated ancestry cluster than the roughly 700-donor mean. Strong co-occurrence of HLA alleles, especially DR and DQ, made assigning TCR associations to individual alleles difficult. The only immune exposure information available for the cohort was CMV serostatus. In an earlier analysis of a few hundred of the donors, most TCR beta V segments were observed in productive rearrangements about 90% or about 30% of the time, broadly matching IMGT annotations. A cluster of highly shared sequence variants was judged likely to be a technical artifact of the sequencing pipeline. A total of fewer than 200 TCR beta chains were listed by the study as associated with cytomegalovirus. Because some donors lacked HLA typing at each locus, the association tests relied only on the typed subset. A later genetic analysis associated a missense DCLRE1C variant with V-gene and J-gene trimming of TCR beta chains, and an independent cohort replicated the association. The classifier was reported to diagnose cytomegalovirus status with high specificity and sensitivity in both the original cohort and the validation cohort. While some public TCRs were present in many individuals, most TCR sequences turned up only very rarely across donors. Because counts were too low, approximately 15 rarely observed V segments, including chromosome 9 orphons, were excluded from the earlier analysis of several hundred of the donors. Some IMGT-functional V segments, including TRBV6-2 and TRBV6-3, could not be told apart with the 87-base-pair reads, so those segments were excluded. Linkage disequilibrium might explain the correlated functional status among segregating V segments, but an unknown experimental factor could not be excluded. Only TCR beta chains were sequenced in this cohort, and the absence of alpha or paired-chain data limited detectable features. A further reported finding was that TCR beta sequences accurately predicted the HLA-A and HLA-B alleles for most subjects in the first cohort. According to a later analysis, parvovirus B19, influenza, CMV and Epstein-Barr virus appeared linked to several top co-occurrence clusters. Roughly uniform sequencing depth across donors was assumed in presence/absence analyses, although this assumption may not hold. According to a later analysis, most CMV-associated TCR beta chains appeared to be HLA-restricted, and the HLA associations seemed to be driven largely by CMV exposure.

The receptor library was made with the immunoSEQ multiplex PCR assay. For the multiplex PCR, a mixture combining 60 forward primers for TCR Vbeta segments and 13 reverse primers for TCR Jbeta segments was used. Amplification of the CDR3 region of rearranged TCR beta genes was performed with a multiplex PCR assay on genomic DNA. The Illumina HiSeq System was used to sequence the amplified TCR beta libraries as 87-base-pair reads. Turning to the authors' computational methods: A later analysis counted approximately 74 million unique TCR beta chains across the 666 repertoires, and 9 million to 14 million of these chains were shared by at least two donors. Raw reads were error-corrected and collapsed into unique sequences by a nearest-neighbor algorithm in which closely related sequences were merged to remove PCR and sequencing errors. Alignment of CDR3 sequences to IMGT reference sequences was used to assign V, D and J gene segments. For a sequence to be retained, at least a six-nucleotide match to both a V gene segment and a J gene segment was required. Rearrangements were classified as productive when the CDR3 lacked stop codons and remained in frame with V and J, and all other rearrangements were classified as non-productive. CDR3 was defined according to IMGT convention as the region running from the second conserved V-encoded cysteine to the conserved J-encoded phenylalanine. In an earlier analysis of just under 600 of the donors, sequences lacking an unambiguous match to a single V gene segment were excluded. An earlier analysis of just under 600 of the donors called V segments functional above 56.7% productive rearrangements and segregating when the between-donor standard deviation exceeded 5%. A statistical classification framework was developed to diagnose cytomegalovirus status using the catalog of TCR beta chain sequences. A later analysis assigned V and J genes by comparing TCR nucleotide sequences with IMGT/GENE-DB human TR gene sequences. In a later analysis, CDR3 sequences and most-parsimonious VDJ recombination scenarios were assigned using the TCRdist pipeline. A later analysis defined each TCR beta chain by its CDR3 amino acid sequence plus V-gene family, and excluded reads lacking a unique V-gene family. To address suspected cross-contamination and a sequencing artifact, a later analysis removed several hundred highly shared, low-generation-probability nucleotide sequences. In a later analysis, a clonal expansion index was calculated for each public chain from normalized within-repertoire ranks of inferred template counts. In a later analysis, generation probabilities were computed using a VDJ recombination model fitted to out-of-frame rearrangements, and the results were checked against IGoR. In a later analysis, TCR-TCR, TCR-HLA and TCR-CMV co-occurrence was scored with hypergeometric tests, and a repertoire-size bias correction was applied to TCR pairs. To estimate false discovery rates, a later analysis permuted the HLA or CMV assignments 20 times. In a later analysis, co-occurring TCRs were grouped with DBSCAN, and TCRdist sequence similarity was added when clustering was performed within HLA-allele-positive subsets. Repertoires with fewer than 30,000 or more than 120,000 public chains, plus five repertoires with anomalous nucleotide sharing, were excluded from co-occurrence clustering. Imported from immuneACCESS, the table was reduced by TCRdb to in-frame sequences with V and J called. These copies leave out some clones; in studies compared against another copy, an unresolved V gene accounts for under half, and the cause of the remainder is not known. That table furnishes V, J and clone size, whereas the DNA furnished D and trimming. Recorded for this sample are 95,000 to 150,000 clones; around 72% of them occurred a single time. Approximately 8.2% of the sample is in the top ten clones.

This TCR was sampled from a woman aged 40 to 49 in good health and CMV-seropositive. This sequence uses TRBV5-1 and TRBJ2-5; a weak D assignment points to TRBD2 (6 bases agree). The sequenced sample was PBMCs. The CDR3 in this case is CASSSQGGVQETQYF. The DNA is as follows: TGCGCCAGCAGCTCACAAGGCGGGGTCCAAGAGACCCAGTACTTC.